The T cell receptor (beta chain) described here comes from a study of T-cell memory formation after mild COVID-19. Looking at the study overall: Clusters of TCRs were largely donor specific. Whole-study findings and limits: Pre-infection memory already had some responding clones, implying cross-reactive memory joined. The study found balanced CD4/CD8 in clones contracting day 15 to 85 and a CD4+ lean in later expanders.

From 5'RACE with constant-segment primers came TCR alpha and TCR beta cDNA libraries that carried sample barcodes and UMIs. A single record per CDR3 protein comes from TCRdb applying MiXCR to the 5' RACE reads. The data contain some 300,000 distinct CDR3 sequences, around 20% of them singletons. Comment on this clonotype: No antigen is known for it.

This clonotype originated in a man between 18 and 35 years old who had mild COVID-19 (a few samples of this study predate the infection). Cell type and time point are not known. The sequencing input was PBMCs or a T cell subset sorted from them (not recorded which).

The CDR3 DNA sequence: TGCGCCAGCAGCCGGGACAATACCTACGAGCAGTACGTC. Residues: CASSRDNTYEQYV. V usage is TRBV5-1 and J usage is TRBJ2-7; D perhaps matches TRBD1 (6 bases). CDR3 length equals 13 residues. V lost 4 bases to trimming and J lost 2 bases, with 10 bases between them. Germline values: CDR1 SGHRS, CDR2 YFSETQ.